Presented here are 8 T cell receptor beta chains from one specimen sequenced in a study of PD-L1 blockade in urothelial cancer. TCRdb keeps only in-frame clones here, not all; method: immunoSEQ multiplex PCR. This table holds approximately 70,000 clones, around 84% found once. Time point described: pretreatment peripheral blood. The sequencing used PBMCs, collected around atezolizumab (anti-PD-L1) treatment. Receptors originate from a woman in her 70s with urothelial cancer.

The rearrangement links TRBV7-3 to TRBJ2-6; perhaps TRBD1 as D (5 bases). V lost 3 bases and J 0 bases, leaving 12 bases between the germline ends. The CDR3 is 17 amino acids. Per the germline V gene, CDR1 is SGHTA and CDR2 is FQGTGA. The CDR3 sequence is CASSLGPADSGANVLTF. CDR3 DNA: TGTGCCAGCAGCTTGGGGCCTGCCGACTCTGGGGCCAACGTCCTGACTTTC.

This rearrangement joins TRBV4-1 to TRBJ1-4; D is possibly TRBD1 (6 bases). Between the trimmed V and J ends, which lost 1 base and 2 bases, there was a span of 11 bases. The CDR3 runs to 16 residues. Germline CDR1 is MGHRA and CDR2 is YSYEKL. CDR3 nucleotide sequence: TGCGCCAGCAGCCAAGGGGTGGGGGCCACTAATGAAAAACTGTTTTTT. This gives the protein CASSQGVGATNEKLFF.

This sequence joins TRBV30 and TRBJ1-2; D gene ambiguous. Germline V lookup: CDR1 GTSNPN, CDR2 SVGIG (reference sequence). With 0 bases removed from V and 5 bases from J, the gap between germline ends came to 10 bases. The CDR3 has 13 residues. Here the CDR3 reads CAWSVQFDYGYTF. Written as DNA, the CDR3 is TGTGCCTGGAGTGTACAGTTTGATTATGGCTACACCTTC.

The rearrangement uses TRBV5-1 and TRBJ2-1; weak D call: TRBD2 (6 bases). Trimming left V 4 bases short and J 3 bases short, with 23 bases between. Per the germline V gene, CDR1 is SGHRS and CDR2 is YFSETQ. CDR3 length equals 18 residues. The CDR3, as DNA: TGCGCCAGCAGCCTGGAACATAGGAGGGGAGGTAGCTACAATGAGCAGTTCTTC. Translated, it gives CASSLEHRRGGSYNEQFF.

J is TRBJ2-7 and V is TRBV15; 9 nucleotides agree with TRBD2. V shed 1 base, J shed 3 bases, and the junction held 7 bases outside the gene matches. The CDR3 is 16 amino acids. The germline V gene has CDR1 LNHNV and CDR2 YYDKDF (reference sequence). The DNA of the CDR3 is TGTGCCACCAGCAGAGGCATTAGCGGGAGTAACTACGAGCAGTACTTC. Residues: CATSRGISGSNYEQYF.

This clone was detected once. The chain uses TRBV7-8 and TRBJ2-6, with a tentative D call TRBD2 (5 bases). Looked up from germline, CDR1 is SGHVS and CDR2 is FQNEAQ. V lost 9 bases and J 8 bases, leaving 17 bases between the germline ends. The CDR3 length is 14 residues. The chain's CDR3 is CASTPPSRPNVLTF. DNA for the CDR3: TGTGCCAGTACCCCCCCTAGCCGTCCCAACGTCCTGACTTTC.

V gene TRBV2 combines with J gene TRBJ1-5; 7 bases line up with TRBD1. This CDR3 has 13 amino acids. Germline-derived CDR1 and CDR2 are SNHLY and FYNNEI. V shed 4 bases, J shed 5 bases, and the junction held 2 bases outside the gene matches. CDR3 DNA: TGTGCCAGCAGTGGGAGGGGGCATCAGCCCCAGCATTTT. Encoded protein: CASSGRGHQPQHF.

J is TRBJ2-7 and V is TRBV4-1; D is unresolved. Germline-derived CDR1 and CDR2 are MGHRA and YSYEKL. Trimming removed 3 bases from V and 5 bases from J, with 5 bases in between. The CDR3 runs to 11 residues. The CDR3 spells CASSHGDEQYF. In DNA form, the CDR3 reads TGCGCCAGCAGCCACGGAGACGAGCAGTACTTC.